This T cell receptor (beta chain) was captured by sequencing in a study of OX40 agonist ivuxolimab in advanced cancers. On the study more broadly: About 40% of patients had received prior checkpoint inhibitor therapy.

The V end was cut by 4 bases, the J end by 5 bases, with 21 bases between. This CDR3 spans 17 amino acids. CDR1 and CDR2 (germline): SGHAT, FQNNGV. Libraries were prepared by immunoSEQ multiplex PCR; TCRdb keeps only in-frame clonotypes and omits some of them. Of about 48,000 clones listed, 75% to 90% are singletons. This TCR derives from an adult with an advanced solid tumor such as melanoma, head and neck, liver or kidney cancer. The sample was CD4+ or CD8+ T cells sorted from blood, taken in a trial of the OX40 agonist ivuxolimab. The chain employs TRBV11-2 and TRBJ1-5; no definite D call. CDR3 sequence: CASSSEGRGSPDQPQHF. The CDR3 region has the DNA TGTGCCAGCAGCTCAGAGGGTCGGGGTTCCCCGGATCAGCCCCAGCATTTT.